This TCR beta chain derives from a study of human T cells and chemical hapten exposure. Study in general: Per-sample TCR yield variation was attributed mainly to small pooled library volume differences. Study results and caveats: TCRs above 1 in 1000 frequency stayed constant with DPC sensitization.

TCRdb processed the RACE reads anew with MiXCR; each CDR3 protein has one entry. The sample consists of some 100,000 distinct CDR3 sequences, 9.3% of them appearing once. Turning to this clonotype: Its cognate antigen is unknown. It may be a read error: a sequence one base away is much more abundant.

Trimming took off 2 bases at V and 3 bases at J, with 14 bases between the two ends. The CDR3 has 15 amino acids. Germline assignment: CDR1 MNHEY and CDR2 SVGAGI. Time point reported: patch test 2, 6 weeks after DPC sensitization. The treatment denotes: therapeutic diphenylcyclopropenone sensitization with weekly scalp DPC. The study enrolled 18 to 70-year-old alopecia patients suitable for DPC. The specimen comprised whole blood, sampled in connection with sensitization to the hapten diphenylcyclopropenone (DPC). This receptor was obtained from a woman between 35 and 50 years old with alopecia areata. Some clones in this sample may be carry-over from other donors' samples. This chain uses TRBV6-5 with TRBJ2-7; D is undetermined. CDR3 protein: CASSYATSAGYEQYF. CDR3 coding DNA: TGTGCCAGCAGTTACGCGACAAGTGCTGGCTACGAGCAGTACTTC.